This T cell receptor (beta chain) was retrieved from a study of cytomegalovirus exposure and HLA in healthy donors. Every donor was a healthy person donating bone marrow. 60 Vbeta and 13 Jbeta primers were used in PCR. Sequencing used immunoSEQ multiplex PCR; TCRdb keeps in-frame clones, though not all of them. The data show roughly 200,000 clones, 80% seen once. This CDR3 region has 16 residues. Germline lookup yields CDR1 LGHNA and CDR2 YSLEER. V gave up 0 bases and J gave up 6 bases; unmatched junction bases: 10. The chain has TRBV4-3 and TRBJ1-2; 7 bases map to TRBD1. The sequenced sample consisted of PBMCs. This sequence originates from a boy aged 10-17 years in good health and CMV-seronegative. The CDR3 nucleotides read TGCGCCAGCAGCCAAGATAATACAGGGGCCGGGGATGGCTACACCTTC. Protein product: CASSQDNTGAGDGYTF.